This T cell receptor beta chain was profiled in a study of T cell repertoires in ileal Crohn's disease. The overall study: About half of patients got postoperative therapy: 11 thiopurines, over 15 anti-TNF.

This clone was picked up a small number of times. Libraries were prepared by immunoSEQ multiplex PCR; TCRdb keeps only in-frame clonotypes and omits some of them. This sample carries 5,500 to 9,000 clones, 70% of them seen once, and the ten largest clones take 15% to 20%. CDR1 and CDR2 (germline): GTSNPN, SVGIG (reference sequence). The V and J ends lost 3 bases and 4 bases, in that order; junction bases with no gene match: 5. The CDR3 extends over 14 amino acids. The TCR was taken from an adult with Crohn's disease. The sequenced material came from ileal tissue. The chain carries TRBV30 and TRBJ2-2; TRBD2 matches 7 bases. CDR3 in DNA: TGTGCCTGGAGCAGACTAGCAGTCACCGGGGAGCTGTTTTTT. Its translation: CAWSRLAVTGELFF.